This T cell receptor beta chain was captured by sequencing in a study of cytomegalovirus exposure and HLA in healthy donors (dated by TCRdb to the late 2010s). A note on the overall study: According to a later analysis, the 120 validation repertoires were produced on the same platform as the 666 repertoires of the first cohort. The study was designed to test whether signatures of past pathogen exposure could be identified by cataloging public T cell receptors. A separate validation cohort of roughly 130 different subjects was used in addition to the 666-subject first cohort. To predict cytomegalovirus infection status, the study combined high-throughput TCR immunosequencing, statistical association of individual TCRs with disease status, and machine learning. Overall study results and their limits: Most TCR sequences were seen in very few donors, while some public TCRs were found in many individuals. The authors suggested that the approach could potentially be extended to other disease states and immunological phenotypes. Cytomegalovirus status was reported to be diagnosed by the classifier with high specificity and sensitivity in both the original and validation cohorts. A total of 150 to 200 TCR beta chains were listed by the study as associated with cytomegalovirus. A few of the identified cytomegalovirus-associated TCR beta chains were confirmed in vitro to be specific for cytomegalovirus antigens. A later analysis lacked HLA typing for the validation cohort, so it scored co-occurrence in that cohort across all 120 repertoires. In a later analysis, TCRs clustered in the first cohort were found to also tend to co-occur in the 110 or so validation repertoires, with 90% to 95% of cluster scores above 0.

In regard to this clone: Its antigen has not been determined. Per-base quality was not reported, and no clone a single base away is much larger than it.

The library was built by means of the immunoSEQ multiplex PCR assay. Concerning the study's data processing: A statistical classification framework was developed to diagnose cytomegalovirus status using the catalog of TCR beta chain sequences. TCRdb took over this immuneACCESS table, retaining in-frame rearrangements with V and J assigned. Such tables are incomplete; in checked studies, under half of the missing clones stem from an unresolved V gene, and the remainder is unexplained. The DNA gave D and trimming, while V, J and clone size come from that table. For this sample there are about 360,000 clones; 80% to 90% appear just once. Over 0.75% of the sample rests with the top ten. V is clipped by 3 bases and J by 2 bases, and the sequence between their germline boundaries is 8 bases long. The CDR3 holds 13 amino acids from the cysteine to the phenylalanine. Only the CDR3 DNA is retained, 39 bases long and in frame from the first base. CDR1 and CDR2, looked up from the germline V gene, are MRHNA and SNTAGT.

The donors were included in the validation cohort of 130 or so subjects, a group kept apart from the roughly 700-subject first cohort. Material for sequencing was PBMCs. The chain is encoded by TRBV6-4 joined to TRBJ2-7, with TRBD1 tentatively as D gene (5 bases match). This sequence was found in a woman between 18 and 30 years old in good health and CMV-seronegative. The nucleotides are TGTGCCAGCAGTGAGCCAGGGCCCTACGAGCAGTACTTC. Translated, this gives CASSEPGPYEQYF.